Following are 29 T cell receptor beta chains from one sample sequenced in a study of shared clonotypes between healthy human individuals. The assay was immunoSEQ multiplex PCR, and TCRdb's table has in-frame clones only and misses some. The sample yields around 2.5 million clones, 90% to 95% seen once. Sequenced sample: naive CD4+ T cells from PBMCs. Documented subset: CD45RA+ positively selected. The receptors were gathered from a man between 18 and 29 years old in good health. Some clones in this sample may be carry-over from other donors' samples.

The V and J genes are TRBV4-3 and TRBJ2-2, with 7 nucleotides matching TRBD2. The germline V gene encodes CDR1 LGHNA and CDR2 YSLEER. Trimming took 7 bases from V and 4 from J; bases not matched to a gene: 6. This CDR3 is built from 14 residues. The CDR3 DNA reads as TGCGCCAGCAAATGGGACTACCTCACCGGGGAGCTGTTTTTT. Residues: CASKWDYLTGELFF.

The rearrangement joins TRBV11-2 to TRBJ2-1; D call uncertain. Germline assignment: CDR1 SGHAT and CDR2 FQNNGV. Trimming shortened V by 1 base and J by 4 bases, and 2 bases separated the two germline ends. The CDR3 extends over 12 amino acids. This CDR3 reads CASSLVYNEQFF. The DNA for the CDR3 is TGTGCCAGCAGCTTAGTATACAATGAGCAGTTCTTC.

A word on this clone: One junction end disagrees with the germline gene, perhaps due to a read error. The chain joins TRBV5-3 to TRBJ1-2; unclear D gene. TRBV5-3 is reported as an ORF; its role is uncertain. The CDR3 is made up of 9 amino acids. CDR3 coding DNA: TGTGCCAGAATCAGTGGCTCCACCTTC. Translating it yields CARISGSTF.

The V and J genes are TRBV7-8 and TRBJ2-4, with 8 bases lining up with TRBD2. CDR3 length equals 17 residues. The V gene's germline CDR1 is SGHVS and CDR2 FQNEAQ. After removal of 5 bases from V and 0 bases from J, the junction contained 9 bases not matched to a gene. The CDR3, as DNA: TGTGCCAGCAGCCCCGTAGGGCTAGCGGGAGCCAAAAACATTCAGTACTTC. It yields the protein CASSPVGLAGAKNIQYF.

The genes are TRBV7-8 and TRBJ2-7, with D uncertain. This CDR3 is 13 amino acids long. Germline CDR1 SGHVS, CDR2 FQNEAQ. V lost 4 bases and J lost 3, with 10 bases in between. CDR3 sequence reads: CASSSRSYYEQYF. The CDR3 bases are TGTGCCAGCAGCTCCCGGAGCTACTACGAGCAGTACTTC.

This chain joins TRBV5-4 and TRBJ1-3, with 8 nucleotides matching TRBD1. CDR1 is SGHNT and CDR2 is YYREEE in the germline V gene (reference sequence). V shed 4 bases, J shed 2 bases, and the junction held 2 bases outside the gene matches. There are 14 residues in the CDR3. The CDR3 loop is CASSKTGAGNTIYF. In DNA, the CDR3 is TGTGCCAGCAGCAAGACAGGGGCTGGAAACACCATATATTTT.

The chain joins TRBV5-1 to TRBJ2-1; 9 bases are a match to TRBD2. This CDR3 comprises 15 residues. The ends lost 0 bases at V and 7 bases at J; junction bases unmatched: 5. Per germline, CDR1 SGHRS and CDR2 YFSETQ. CDR3 protein: CASSLVAGAANEQFF. DNA of the CDR3: TGCGCCAGCAGCTTGGTAGCGGGAGCCGCTAATGAGCAGTTCTTC.

V is TRBV5-1 and J is TRBJ2-1; 14 nucleotides agree with TRBD2. Germline lookup yields CDR1 SGHRS and CDR2 YFSETQ. V gave up 0 bases and J gave up 9 bases; unmatched junction bases: 2. The CDR3 totals 15 residues. The DNA of the CDR3 is TGCGCCAGCAGCTTGGGACTAGCGGGAGGGCCTGAGCAGTTCTTC. It translates to CASSLGLAGGPEQFF.

This clone was detected once. V and J are TRBV5-1 and TRBJ1-1; D possibly corresponds to TRBD1 (6 bases). Trimming shortened V by 0 bases and J by 1 base, and 13 bases separated the two germline ends. Germline V lookup: CDR1 SGHRS, CDR2 YFSETQ. The CDR3 covers 16 residues. The CDR3 coding sequence is TGCGCCAGCAGCTTGGTGGCCGGGACAACGAACACTGAAGCTTTCTTT. Translated: CASSLVAGTTNTEAFF.

As to this clone: Different DNA sequences within this sample yield the same CDR3. The chain recombines TRBV5-1 with TRBJ2-3; no definite D call. CDR1 and CDR2 (germline): SGHRS, YFSETQ. The germline V and J ends were trimmed by 3 bases and 1 base, with 9 bases remaining between them. The CDR3 length is 14 residues. The CDR3 here is CASSSLAGTDTQYF. In DNA, the CDR3 is TGCGCCAGCAGCTCCCTGGCGGGCACAGATACGCAGTATTTT.

This sequence joins TRBV5-1 and TRBJ2-7; D tentatively fits TRBD1 or TRBD2 (5 bases each). The V gene's germline CDR1 is SGHRS and CDR2 YFSETQ. This CDR3 region has 16 residues. V was shortened by 4 bases and J by 5 bases, with 22 bases between the two germline ends. CDR3 sequence (DNA): TGCGCCAGCAGCGCCGGCGGATGGGGGAACCCTGACGAGCAGTACTTC. Amino acids: CASSAGGWGNPDEQYF.

The rearrangement joins TRBV28 to TRBJ2-7; 8 nucleotides agree with TRBD2. J lost 4 bases, V lost 5 bases, and 4 bases had no gene match. Per germline, CDR1 MDHEN and CDR2 SYDVKM. The CDR3 has 13 residues. The CDR3: CASSPGGVYEQYF. In DNA, the CDR3 is TGTGCCAGCAGTCCCGGGGGGGTATACGAGCAGTACTTC.

This sequence joins TRBV5-1 and TRBJ2-1; 9 bases match TRBD2. Germline-derived CDR1 and CDR2 are SGHRS and YFSETQ. The length of the CDR3 is 15 residues. Trimming removed 4 bases from V and 7 bases from J; junction bases left unmatched: 9. In DNA form, the CDR3 reads TGCGCCAGCAGCACCCTAGCGGGAATCGTTAATGAGCAGTTCTTC. Residues: CASSTLAGIVNEQFF.

The chain combines TRBV6-1 with TRBJ1-4; perhaps TRBD1 as D (5 bases). The germline CDR1 and CDR2 sequences are MNHNS and SASEGT. V lost 2 bases and J 14 bases, leaving 21 bases between the germline ends. CDR3 length: 15 amino acids. Written as DNA, the CDR3 is TGTGCCAGCAGTGAACTCTTTGATTTGGGGAACAGGCTGTTTTTT. Translating it yields CASSELFDLGNRLFF.

The count of this clone is one. V gene TRBV13 combines with J gene TRBJ2-3; no clear D gene. The CDR3 spans 12 residues. V lost 3 bases and J 3 bases, leaving 4 bases between the germline ends. The germline V gene encodes CDR1 PRHDT and CDR2 FYEKMQ (reference sequence). The DNA for the CDR3 is TGTGCCAGCAGCTTGGTTACAGATACGCAGTATTTT. It encodes CASSLVTDTQYF. Variable domain in full (rest from reference TRBV13 and TRBJ2-3): AAGVIQSPRHLIKEKRETATLKCYPIPRHDTVYWYQQGPGQDPQFLISFYEKMQSDKGSIPDRFSAQQFSDYHSELNMSSLELGDSALYFCASSLVTDTQYFGPGTRLTVL.

The CDR3 region is CASSLIPAGASEQYF. CDR3 sequence (DNA): TGTGCCAGCAGCTTAATTCCGGCGGGAGCTTCCGAGCAGTACTTC. The chain combines TRBV7-3 with TRBJ2-5; 7 bases are shared with TRBD2. The better agreement between TRBJ2-7 and the DNA end casts doubt on the J call. Germline V gene lookup returns CDR1 SGHTA and CDR2 FQGTGA. This CDR3 region has 15 residues.

The J gene is TRBJ2-5, the V gene TRBV6-1; perhaps D is TRBD1 or TRBD2 (6 bases each). The CDR3 sequence is 14 residues long. Trimming cost V 7 bases and J 5 bases, with 17 bases left between them. The germline V gene encodes CDR1 MNHNS and CDR2 SASEGT. The CDR3 sequence is CASNRGQWGETQYF. The DNA for the CDR3 is TGTGCCAGCAACCGGGGGCAGTGGGGGGAGACCCAGTACTTC.

V gene TRBV5-1 combines with J gene TRBJ2-1; 10 nucleotides agree with TRBD2. The length of the CDR3 is 16 residues. In germline, CDR1 is SGHRS, CDR2 YFSETQ. V shed 2 bases, J shed 4 bases, and the junction held 6 bases outside the gene matches. The CDR3 sequence is CASSFSTSGTYNEQFF. CDR3 nucleotide sequence: TGCGCCAGCAGCTTTAGTACTAGCGGGACGTACAATGAGCAGTTCTTC.

The table lists this clone with a count of one. V usage is TRBV5-1 and J usage is TRBJ1-5; 10 bases agree with TRBD1. V lost 4 bases, J lost 6 bases, and 10 bases stayed unmatched. CDR1 is SGHRS, CDR2 YFSETQ, per germline. This CDR3 is built from 16 residues. CDR3 sequence (DNA): TGCGCCAGCAGCCCAACAGGACAGGGGGGGAGTCAGCCCCAGCATTTT. Amino acids: CASSPTGQGGSQPQHF.

Concerning this clone itself: The sample carries other DNA sequences with the same CDR3. The J gene is TRBJ1-2, the V gene TRBV25-1; no clear D gene. There are 12 residues in the CDR3. Germline CDR1 reads MGHDK; CDR2 reads SYGVNS. The V end lost 2 bases, the J end lost 4 bases, and 5 bases lay between the germline ends. The chain's CDR3 is CASSEGGYGYTF. CDR3 bases: TGTGCCAGCAGTGAAGGTGGCTATGGCTACACCTTC.

This clone was picked up a small number of times. The chain employs TRBV5-5 and TRBJ1-2, with 9 nucleotides matching TRBD1. The CDR3 is 15 amino acids. The germline CDR1 and CDR2 sequences are SGHKS and YYEKEE (reference sequence). The trim removed 4 bases at V and 3 bases at J, leaving 7 bases unmatched. This CDR3 reads CASSQGQGAHYGYTF. The CDR3 coding sequence is TGTGCCAGCAGCCAGGGACAGGGCGCCCACTATGGCTACACCTTC.

The rearrangement joins TRBV28 to TRBJ1-3, with 9 positions matching TRBD1. The trim removed 5 bases at V and 3 bases at J, leaving 5 bases unmatched. Germline CDR1 is MDHEN and CDR2 is SYDVKM. CDR3 size: 15 residues. The CDR3 sequence is CASSPKGQGGNTIYF. DNA of the CDR3: TGTGCCAGCAGTCCAAAGGGACAGGGTGGAAACACCATATATTTT.

This clone was detected once. Here the CDR3 reads CASRGTSGANVLTF. Written as DNA, the CDR3 is TGTGCCAGCAGGGGAACCTCTGGGGCCAACGTCCTGACTTTC. V usage is TRBV2 and J usage is TRBJ2-6, with D uncertain. Trimming left V 6 bases short and J 0 bases short, with 6 bases between. The length of the CDR3 is 14 residues. Germline V gene lookup returns CDR1 SNHLY and CDR2 FYNNEI. The variable domain in full, completed from reference TRBV2 and TRBJ2-6, reads EPEVTQTPSHQVTQMGQEVILRCVPISNHLYFYWYRQILGQKVEFLVSFYNNEISEKSEIFDDQFSVERPDGSNFTLKIRSTKLEDSAMYFCASRGTSGANVLTFGAGSRLTVL.

The chain couples TRBV7-9 to TRBJ1-1; 7 nucleotides align to TRBD1. V trimming: 1 base; J trimming: 5 bases; junction bases outside the gene matches: 4. The germline V gene encodes CDR1 SEHNR and CDR2 FQNEAQ (reference sequence). CDR3 length equals 14 residues. The CDR3 loop reads CASSLEGARTEAFF. The CDR3 coding sequence is TGTGCCAGCAGCTTAGAGGGGGCGCGTACTGAAGCTTTCTTT.

This chain connects TRBV10-3 to TRBJ2-6; unclear D gene. CDR3 length: 15 amino acids. V lost 3 bases and J lost 2, with 8 bases in between. The germline CDR1 and CDR2 sequences are ENHRY and SYGVKD. CDR3 DNA sequence: TGTGCCATCAGTGAAAATGGGGCTGGGGCCAACGTCCTGACTTTC. It codes for CAISENGAGANVLTF.

The CDR3 sequence is CASTYGLAFLAGEWYTDTQYF. Here the CDR3 DNA reads TGCGCCAGCACTTATGGGTTAGCCTTTCTCGCGGGAGAATGGTACACAGATACGCAGTATTTT. This rearrangement joins TRBV10-1 to TRBJ2-3, with 7 bases matching TRBD2. V dropped 7 bases and J dropped 2; count of bases not matched to a gene: 27. CDR1 WNHNN and CDR2 SYGVQD come from the germline V gene (reference sequence). This CDR3 spans 21 amino acids.

The chain is built from TRBV7-3 and TRBJ2-3; 10 nucleotides match TRBD2. The germline V gene has CDR1 SGHTA and CDR2 FQGTGA. V shed 4 bases, J shed 3 bases, and the junction held 4 bases outside the gene matches. This CDR3 spans 15 amino acids. In DNA, the CDR3 is TGTGCCAGCAGCTACAAGGGACTAGCGACAGATACGCAGTATTTT. Protein sequence: CASSYKGLATDTQYF.

The gene calls are TRBV5-5 and TRBJ2-7; 7 bases fit TRBD1. J lost 3 bases, V lost 1 base, and 4 bases had no gene match. Per germline, CDR1 SGHKS and CDR2 YYEKEE (reference sequence). There are 14 residues in the CDR3. The CDR3 bases are TGTGCCAGCAGCTTGAGTAGACAGGGCTACGAGCAGTACTTC. Translating it yields CASSLSRQGYEQYF.

The chain joins TRBV7-6 to TRBJ2-6, with a possible D match to TRBD1 (6 bases). CDR1 is SGHVS, CDR2 FNYEAQ, per germline. Trimming left V 5 bases short and J 4 bases short, with 9 bases between. The CDR3 extends over 14 amino acids. The CDR3, as DNA: TGTGCCAGCAGCCTAGGACAGGGGGCCAACGTCCTGACTTTC. Translating it yields CASSLGQGANVLTF.